The rows below give T cell receptor beta chains drawn from one sample of a study of CD8 T cells in ankylosing spondylitis. TCRdb reprocessed the 5' RACE reads with MiXCR, giving one entry per CDR3 protein. The sample gives about 130,000 distinct CDR3 sequences, around 9.3% of which show up once; approximately 3.3% is in the top ten. Sequencing was done on a sample of blood, either unsorted or a sorted T cell fraction (not recorded which). These receptors were collected from a male donor with ankylosing spondylitis or in good health (not recorded which). CDR3s include the opening cysteine and the closing phenylalanine or tryptophan. Fields, in order: D gene, J gene, clone size, V gene, CDR3 protein, CDR3 DNA. A D gene is named only where the DNA matches it firmly. Size values are once, few and many counts, or a class for expanded clones, and some rows have none.

TRBD2,TRBJ2-7,NA,TRBV4-3,CASSQVVAGGPYEQYF,TGCGCCAGCAGCCAAGTTGTAGCGGGAGGGCCCTACGAGCAGTACTTC
NA,TRBJ2-7,few,TRBV5-1,CASSLEGGGHAAEQYF,TGCGCCAGCAGCTTGGAGGGGGGCGGACATGCCGCCGAGCAGTACTTC
NA,TRBJ1-1,many,TRBV12-3/TRBV12-4,CASSLVAIRLNIEAFF,TGTGCCAGCAGTTTAGTTGCCATTCGGCTGAACATTGAAGCTTTCTTT
TRBD1,TRBJ2-2,many,TRBV2,CASSTGAFGELFF,TGTGCCAGCAGTACAGGGGCCTTCGGGGAGCTGTTTTTT
TRBD1,TRBJ2-7,many,TRBV7-8,CASSGTGFGEQYF,TGTGCCAGTTCCGGGACAGGGTTTGGGGAGCAGTACTTC
TRBD2,TRBJ2-7,many,TRBV5-1,CASSLRSGGLSGYEQYF,TGCGCCAGCAGCTTGAGGTCGGGGGGGCTATCTGGCTACGAGCAGTACTTC
NA,TRBJ1-1,many,TRBV20-1,CSAGDFEAFF,TGCAGTGCTGGGGACTTTGAAGCTTTCTTT
TRBD2,TRBJ2-3,many,TRBV10-3,CAISPAGANTDTQYF,TGTGCCATCTCTCCGGCGGGAGCCAACACAGATACGCAGTATTTT
NA,TRBJ2-3,many,TRBV20-1,CSAARGVGDTQYF,TGCAGTGCCGCAAGGGGGGTCGGGGATACGCAGTATTTT
NA,TRBJ1-2,many,TRBV9,CASSVDQHGYTF,TGTGCCAGCAGCGTAGATCAACATGGCTACACCTTC
NA,TRBJ2-1,many,TRBV20-1,CIVDKYNEQFF,TGCATCGTAGACAAGTACAATGAGCAGTTCTTC
NA,TRBJ1-5,few,TRBV28,CASSLPRSAYQPQHF,TGTGCCAGCAGTTTACCTAGATCGGCGTATCAGCCCCAGCATTTT
NA,TRBJ2-5,many,TRBV7-2,CASSYSGAIQETQYF,TGTGCCAGCAGCTATAGCGGAGCGATACAAGAGACCCAGTACTTC
TRBD1,TRBJ1-6,many,TRBV12-3/TRBV12-4,CASRGTGRDSPLHF,TGTGCCAGCAGGGGGACAGGGAGGGATTCACCCCTCCACTTT
TRBD1,TRBJ2-5,NA,TRBV11-2,CAISWGQNQETQYF,TGTGCCATCAGCTGGGGACAGAACCAAGAGACCCAGTACTTC
NA,TRBJ1-5,many,TRBV20-1,CSAERPNQPQHF,TGCAGTGCGGAACGGCCCAATCAGCCCCAGCATTTT
NA,TRBJ2-1,many,TRBV20-1,CSASGTLSYNEQFF,TGCAGTGCTAGCGGGACTCTCTCCTACAATGAGCAGTTCTTC
TRBD1,TRBJ2-7,few,TRBV28,CASIKNTPGGPGEQYF,TGTGCCAGCATCAAAAACACCCCAGGGGGTCCTGGGGAGCAGTACTTC
TRBD1,TRBJ1-1,many,TRBV5-6,CASSLGQTNTEAFF,TGTGCCAGCAGCCTGGGACAGACGAACACTGAAGCTTTCTTT
TRBD2,TRBJ2-7,NA,TRBV20-1,CSAPMSGRSPYEQYF,TGCAGTGCTCCAATGAGCGGGAGATCCCCCTACGAGCAGTACTTC
TRBD2,TRBJ2-7,NA,TRBV7-6,CASSGTAGTSGSNEQYF,TGTGCCAGCAGCGGAACAGCCGGGACTAGCGGGAGCAACGAGCAGTACTTC
NA,TRBJ2-3,many,TRBV28,CASSGSFSTDTQYF,TGTGCCAGCAGCGGGAGTTTTAGCACAGATACGCAGTATTTT
NA,TRBJ1-5,many,TRBV29-1,CSVFEGVTGPQHF,TGCAGCGTTTTTGAGGGAGTGACGGGGCCCCAGCATTTT
TRBD2,TRBJ2-7,many,TRBV4-3,CASSPGLASHNEQYF,TGCGCCAGCAGCCCCGGACTAGCGAGTCATAACGAGCAGTACTTC
TRBD2,TRBJ2-2,NA,TRBV5-1,CASSSRLAANTGELFF,TGCGCCAGCAGCTCACGACTAGCGGCCAACACCGGGGAGCTGTTTTTT
NA,TRBJ2-7,many,TRBV29-1,CSVLDGYEQYF,TGCAGCGTCCTAGACGGGTACGAGCAGTACTTC
TRBD1,TRBJ2-1,many,TRBV5-5,CASSYPGTDMNEQFF,TGTGCCAGCAGCTATCCCGGGACAGATATGAATGAGCAGTTCTTC
NA,TRBJ2-7,NA,TRBV11-2,CASRRFMSSYEQYF,TGTGCCAGCCGCCGATTCATGAGCTCCTACGAGCAGTACTTC
TRBD1,TRBJ2-3,many,TRBV7-8,CASSLERVRGTTDTQYF,TGTGCCAGCAGCTTAGAGCGTGTCAGGGGGACCACAGATACGCAGTATTTT
NA,TRBJ2-5,NA,TRBV29-1,CSTSPTTETQYF,TGCAGCACAAGCCCAACTACGGAGACCCAGTACTTC
NA,TRBJ2-1,NA,TRBV12-3/TRBV12-4,CASSLSPGPQFF,TGTGCCAGCAGTTTATCGCCGGGACCACAGTTCTTC
NA,TRBJ1-5,NA,TRBV25-1,CASSEWQSSNQPQHF,TGTGCCAGCAGTGAATGGCAGAGTAGCAATCAGCCCCAGCATTTT
NA,TRBJ2-1,NA,TRBV11-1,CASSLADSSISVSYNEQFF,TGTGCCAGCAGCTTAGCCGATTCCTCGATTAGCGTATCCTACAATGAGCAGTTCTTC
TRBD2,TRBJ2-2,NA,TRBV12-3/TRBV12-4,CASSFPSGRADTGELFF,TGTGCCAGCAGTTTCCCTAGCGGGAGGGCCGACACCGGGGAGCTGTTTTTT
TRBD1,TRBJ2-7,many,TRBV29-1,CSVEGQGVHEQYF,TGCAGCGTTGAAGGGCAGGGGGTCCACGAGCAGTACTTC
NA,TRBJ2-3,many,TRBV7-2,CASSLTLPGEADTQYF,TGTGCCAGCAGCTTAACACTGCCCGGGGAGGCAGATACGCAGTATTTT
NA,TRBJ2-2,many,TRBV7-3,CASSPVDYSNTGELFF,TGTGCCAGCAGCCCCGTTGACTACTCGAACACCGGGGAGCTGTTTTTT
NA,TRBJ1-5,many,TRBV5-1,CASSLDGGDQPQHF,TGCGCCAGCAGCCTTGACGGAGGGGATCAGCCCCAGCATTTT
NA,TRBJ2-1,many,TRBV15,CATSRVGAGLSYNEQFF,TGTGCCACCAGCAGAGTGGGAGCGGGCCTTAGCTACAATGAGCAGTTCTTC
TRBD1,TRBJ2-7,many,TRBV5-5,CASSGTVNSYEQYF,TGTGCCAGCAGCGGGACAGTAAACTCCTACGAGCAGTACTTC
NA,TRBJ1-1,many,TRBV12-3/TRBV12-4,CASTFPGSTEAFF,TGTGCCAGCACTTTCCCGGGAAGCACTGAAGCTTTCTTT
TRBD1,TRBJ1-5,many,TRBV7-2,CASSEGAQPNQPQHF,TGTGCCAGCAGCGAGGGGGCACAGCCCAATCAGCCCCAGCATTTT